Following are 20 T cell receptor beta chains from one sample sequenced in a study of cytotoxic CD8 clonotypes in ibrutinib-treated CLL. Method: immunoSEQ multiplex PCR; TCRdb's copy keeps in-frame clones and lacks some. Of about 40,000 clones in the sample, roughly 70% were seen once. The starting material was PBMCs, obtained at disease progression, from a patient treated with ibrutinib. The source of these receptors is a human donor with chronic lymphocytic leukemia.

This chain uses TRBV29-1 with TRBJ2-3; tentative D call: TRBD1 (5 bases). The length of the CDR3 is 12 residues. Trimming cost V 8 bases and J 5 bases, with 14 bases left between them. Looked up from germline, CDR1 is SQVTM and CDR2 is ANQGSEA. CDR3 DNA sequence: TGCAGCCTTAGGGGCCGTGAAGATACGCAGTATTTT. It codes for CSLRGREDTQYF.

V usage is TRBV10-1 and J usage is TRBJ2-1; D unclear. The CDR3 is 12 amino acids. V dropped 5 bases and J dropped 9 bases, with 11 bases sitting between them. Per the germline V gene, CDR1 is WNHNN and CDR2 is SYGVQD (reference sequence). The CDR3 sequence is CASSRVFSEQFF. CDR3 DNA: TGCGCCAGCAGTAGGGTATTCAGTGAGCAGTTCTTC.

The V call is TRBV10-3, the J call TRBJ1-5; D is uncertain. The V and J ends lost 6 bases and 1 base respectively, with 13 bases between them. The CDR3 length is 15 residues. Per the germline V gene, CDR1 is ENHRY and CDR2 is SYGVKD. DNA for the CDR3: TGTGCCATCAGAGCGAGCGACGGGAGCAATCAGCCCCAGCATTTT. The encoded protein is CAIRASDGSNQPQHF.

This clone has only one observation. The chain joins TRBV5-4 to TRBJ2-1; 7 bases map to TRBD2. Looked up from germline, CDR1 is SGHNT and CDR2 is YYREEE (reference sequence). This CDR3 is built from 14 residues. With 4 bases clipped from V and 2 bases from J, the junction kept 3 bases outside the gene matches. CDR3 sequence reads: CASSPSGPYNEQFF. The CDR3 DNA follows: TGTGCCAGCAGCCCTAGCGGCCCCTACAATGAGCAGTTCTTC.

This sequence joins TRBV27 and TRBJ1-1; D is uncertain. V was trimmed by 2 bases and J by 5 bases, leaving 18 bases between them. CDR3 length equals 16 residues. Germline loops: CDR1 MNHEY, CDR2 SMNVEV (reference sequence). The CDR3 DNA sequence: TGTGCCAGCAGTTTACGATCGGACCCTCGGGAAACTGAAGCTTTCTTT. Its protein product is CASSLRSDPRETEAFF.

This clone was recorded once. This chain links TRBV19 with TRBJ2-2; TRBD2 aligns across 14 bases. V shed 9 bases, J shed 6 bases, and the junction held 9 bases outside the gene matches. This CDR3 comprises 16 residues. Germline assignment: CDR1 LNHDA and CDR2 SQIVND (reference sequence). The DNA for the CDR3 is TGTGCCAGCGACTGGACTAGCGGGGGGTCCTCCGGGGAGCTGTTTTTT. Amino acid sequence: CASDWTSGGSSGELFF.

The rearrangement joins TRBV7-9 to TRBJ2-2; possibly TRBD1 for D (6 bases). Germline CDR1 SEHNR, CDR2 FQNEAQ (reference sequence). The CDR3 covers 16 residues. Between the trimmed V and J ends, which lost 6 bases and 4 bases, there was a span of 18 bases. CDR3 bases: TGTGCCAGCAGACTCTCAGGGGTGGGTAGCACCGGGGAGCTGTTTTTT. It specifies CASRLSGVGSTGELFF.

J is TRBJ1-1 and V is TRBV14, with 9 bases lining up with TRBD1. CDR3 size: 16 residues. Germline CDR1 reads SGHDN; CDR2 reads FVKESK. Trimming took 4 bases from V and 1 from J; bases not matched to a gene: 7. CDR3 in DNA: TGTGCCAGCAGCCCTCGGGACAGGGTGAGGAACACTGAAGCTTTCTTT. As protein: CASSPRDRVRNTEAFF.

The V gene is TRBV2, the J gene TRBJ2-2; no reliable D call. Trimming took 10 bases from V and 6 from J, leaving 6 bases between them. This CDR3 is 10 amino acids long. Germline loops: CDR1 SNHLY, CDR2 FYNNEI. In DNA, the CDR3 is TGTGCCAATGGTCCCGGGGAGCTGTTTTTT. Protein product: CANGPGELFF.

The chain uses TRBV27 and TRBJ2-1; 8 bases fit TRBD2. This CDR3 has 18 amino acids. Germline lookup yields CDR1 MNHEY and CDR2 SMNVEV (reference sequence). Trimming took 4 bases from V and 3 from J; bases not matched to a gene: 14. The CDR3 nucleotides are TGTGCCAGCAGTTCCCTCTCCGGGCGGGGGGCACACTACAATGAGCAGTTCTTC. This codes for CASSSLSGRGAHYNEQFF.

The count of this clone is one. CDR3 loop: CASSIAQGYEQYF. The CDR3 region has the DNA TGTGCCAGTAGTATTGCCCAGGGCTACGAGCAGTACTTC. This chain uses TRBV19 with TRBJ2-7; D might be TRBD1 (5 bases). CDR1 is LNHDA, CDR2 SQIVND, per germline (reference sequence). The V end lost 3 bases, the J end lost 3 bases, and 9 bases lay between the germline ends. The CDR3 spans 13 residues. The whole variable domain, remainder taken from reference TRBV19 and TRBJ2-7, is DGGITQSPKYLFRKEGQNVTLSCEQNLNHDAMYWYRQDPGQGLRLIYYSQIVNDFQKGDIAEGYSVSREKKESFPLTVTSAQKNPTAFYLCASSIAQGYEQYFGPGTRLTVT.

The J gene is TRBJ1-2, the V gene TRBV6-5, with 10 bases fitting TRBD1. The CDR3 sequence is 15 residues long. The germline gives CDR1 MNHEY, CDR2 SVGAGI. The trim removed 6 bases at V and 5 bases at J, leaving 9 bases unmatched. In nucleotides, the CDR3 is TGTGCCAGCAGCCCCGGGACAGGGGTTTGGTATGGCTACACCTTC. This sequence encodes CASSPGTGVWYGYTF.

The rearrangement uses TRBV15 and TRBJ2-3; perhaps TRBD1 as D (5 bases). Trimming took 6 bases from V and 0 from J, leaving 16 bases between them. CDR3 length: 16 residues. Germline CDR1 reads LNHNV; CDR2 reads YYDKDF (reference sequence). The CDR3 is CATSPKGQPSTDTQYF. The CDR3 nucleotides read TGTGCCACCAGTCCCAAAGGACAACCTAGCACAGATACGCAGTATTTT. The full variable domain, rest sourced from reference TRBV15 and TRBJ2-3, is DAMVIQNPRYQVTQFGKPVTLSCSQTLNHNVMYWYQQKSSQAPKLLFHYYDKDFNNEADTPDNFQSRRPNTSFCFLDIRSPGLGDTAMYLCATSPKGQPSTDTQYFGPGTRLTVL.

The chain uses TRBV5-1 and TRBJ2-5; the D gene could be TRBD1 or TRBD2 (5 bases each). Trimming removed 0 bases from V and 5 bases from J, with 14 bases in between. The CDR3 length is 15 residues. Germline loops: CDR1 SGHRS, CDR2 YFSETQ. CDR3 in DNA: TGCGCCAGCAGCTTGGGAGGGGCCTACCTGGAGACCCAGTACTTC. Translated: CASSLGGAYLETQYF.

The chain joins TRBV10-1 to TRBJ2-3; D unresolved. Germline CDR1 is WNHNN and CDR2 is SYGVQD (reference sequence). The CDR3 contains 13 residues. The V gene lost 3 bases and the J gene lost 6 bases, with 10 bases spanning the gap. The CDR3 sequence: CASSDESGDTQYF. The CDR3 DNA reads TGCGCCAGCAGTGATGAATCTGGGGATACGCAGTATTTT.

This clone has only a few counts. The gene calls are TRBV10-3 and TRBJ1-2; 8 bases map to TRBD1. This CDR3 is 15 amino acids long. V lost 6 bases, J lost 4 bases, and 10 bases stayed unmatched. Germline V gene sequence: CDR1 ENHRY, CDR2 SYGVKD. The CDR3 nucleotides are TGTGCCATCAGACCAGGGGGCGGTTTCGCCTATGGCTACACCTTC. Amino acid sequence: CAIRPGGGFAYGYTF.

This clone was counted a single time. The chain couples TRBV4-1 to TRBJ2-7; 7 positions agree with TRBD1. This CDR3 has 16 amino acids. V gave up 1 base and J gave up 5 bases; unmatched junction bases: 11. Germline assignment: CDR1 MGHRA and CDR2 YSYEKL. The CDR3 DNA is TGCGCCAGCAGCCAAGCCCGGTCAGGGGGTGTCAACGAGCAGTACTTC. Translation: CASSQARSGGVNEQYF.

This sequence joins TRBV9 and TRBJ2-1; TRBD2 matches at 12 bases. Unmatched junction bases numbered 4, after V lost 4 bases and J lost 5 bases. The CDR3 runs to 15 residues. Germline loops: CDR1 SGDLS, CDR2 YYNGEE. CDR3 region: CASSPGLAGNNEQFF. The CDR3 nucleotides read TGTGCCAGCAGCCCCGGACTAGCGGGGAACAATGAGCAGTTCTTC.

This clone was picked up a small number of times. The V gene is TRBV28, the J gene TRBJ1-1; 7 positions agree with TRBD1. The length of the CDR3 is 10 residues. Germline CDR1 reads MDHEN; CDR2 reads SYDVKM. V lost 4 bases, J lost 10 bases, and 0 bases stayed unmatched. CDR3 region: CASSSGGAFF. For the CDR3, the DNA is TGTGCCAGCAGTTCAGGGGGAGCTTTCTTT.

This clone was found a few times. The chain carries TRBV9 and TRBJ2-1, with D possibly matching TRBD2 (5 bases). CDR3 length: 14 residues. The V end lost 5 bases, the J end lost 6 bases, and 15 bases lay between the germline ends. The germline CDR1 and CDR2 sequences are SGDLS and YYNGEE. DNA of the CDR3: TGTGCCAGCAGTTTCGGGGTAGCGTCCAATGAGCAGTTCTTC. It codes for CASSFGVASNEQFF.